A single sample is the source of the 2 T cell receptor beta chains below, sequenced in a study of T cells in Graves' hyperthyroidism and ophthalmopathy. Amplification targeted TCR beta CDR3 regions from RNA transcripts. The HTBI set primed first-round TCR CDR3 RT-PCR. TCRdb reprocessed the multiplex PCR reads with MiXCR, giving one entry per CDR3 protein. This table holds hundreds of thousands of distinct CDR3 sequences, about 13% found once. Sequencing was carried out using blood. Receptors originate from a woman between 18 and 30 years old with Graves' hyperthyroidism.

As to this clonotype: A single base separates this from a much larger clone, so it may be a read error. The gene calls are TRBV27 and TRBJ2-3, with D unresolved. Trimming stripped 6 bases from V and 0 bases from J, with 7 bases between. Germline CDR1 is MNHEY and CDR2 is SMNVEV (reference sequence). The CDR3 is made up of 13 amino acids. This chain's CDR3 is CASRDLSTDTQYF. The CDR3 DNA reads TGTGCCAGCAGAGACCTTAGCACAGATACGCAGTATTTT.

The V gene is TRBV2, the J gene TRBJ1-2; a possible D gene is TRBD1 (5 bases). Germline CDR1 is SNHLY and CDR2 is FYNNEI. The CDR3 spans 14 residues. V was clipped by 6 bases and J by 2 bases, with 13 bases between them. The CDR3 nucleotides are TGTGCCAGCAGCTCCCGGGGCGGAAACTATGGCTACACCTTC. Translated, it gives CASSSRGGNYGYTF. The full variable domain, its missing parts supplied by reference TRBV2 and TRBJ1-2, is EPEVTQTPSHQVTQMGQEVILRCVPISNHLYFYWYRQILGQKVEFLVSFYNNEISEKSEIFDDQFSVERPDGSNFTLKIRSTKLEDSAMYFCASSSRGGNYGYTFGSGTRLTVV.